A single sample gave rise to the 21 T cell receptor beta chains below, sequenced in a study of T cells after yellow fever vaccination. TCRdb analysed the 5' RACE reads with MiXCR anew, one entry per CDR3 protein. Among 360,000 or so distinct CDR3 sequences listed, under 14% were seen once. Material: PBMCs, obtained on the day of the first yellow fever vaccination. Receptors were obtained from a man between 18 and 29 years old who received the YFV17D yellow fever vaccine.

In its sample, this clonotype was seen a few times. The V gene is TRBV19, the J gene TRBJ2-2, with D perhaps being TRBD1 or TRBD2 (5 bases each). Trimming took off 3 bases at V and 6 bases at J, with 11 bases between the two ends. The CDR3 consists of 14 residues. Germline CDR1 reads LNHDA; CDR2 reads SQIVND (reference sequence). This chain's CDR3 is CASSIVRGAGELFF. CDR3 nucleotides: TGTGCCAGTAGTATTGTCCGAGGGGCCGGGGAGCTGTTTTTT.

The rearrangement uses TRBV12-3 or TRBV12-4 and TRBJ1-4, with D possibly matching TRBD1 (5 bases). V lost 3 bases, J lost 10 bases, and 12 bases lay in between. This CDR3 contains 13 residues. CDR3 DNA: TGTGCCAGCAGTTTTCCTGCCGGGGGAAAACTGTTTTTT. It specifies CASSFPAGGKLFF.

This clonotype was counted ten times or more. The chain carries TRBV7-2 and TRBJ2-7; D remains unclear. V was trimmed by 5 bases and J by 3 bases, leaving 17 bases between them. Per the germline V gene, CDR1 is SGHTA and CDR2 is FQGNSA. The CDR3 runs 15 residues. The DNA for the CDR3 is TGTGCCAGCAGCCGCGACTCGGTAGTCCTCTACGAGCAGTACTTC. It codes for CASSRDSVVLYEQYF. The full variable domain, its missing parts supplied by reference TRBV7-2 and TRBJ2-7, is GAGVSQSPSNKVTEKGKDVELRCDPISGHTALYWYRQSLGQGLEFLIYFQGNSAPDKSGLPSDRFSAERTGGSVSTLTIQRTQQEDSAVYLCASSRDSVVLYEQYFGPGTRLTVT.

This clonotype was observed a handful of times. The chain combines TRBV12-3 or TRBV12-4 with TRBJ1-6; D is possibly TRBD1 (5 bases). V shed 5 bases and J shed 16 bases, with 21 bases lying between them. The length of the CDR3 is 14 residues. The CDR3 reads CASSTRQPSSTLHF. Here the CDR3 DNA reads TGTGCCAGCAGTACCAGACAGCCCAGCTCGACTCTCCACTTT.

The CDR3 spells CASSLGLGQGEETQYF. As DNA, the CDR3 is TGTGCCAGCAGCTTGGGGCTCGGGCAGGGTGAGGAGACCCAGTACTTC. The V and J genes are TRBV5-8 and TRBJ2-5; TRBD1 might be the D (5 bases). Trimming removed 0 bases from V and 5 bases from J, with 17 bases in between. CDR1 is SGHTS, CDR2 YDEGEE, per germline. This CDR3 spans 16 amino acids.

The rearrangement joins TRBV12-3 or TRBV12-4 to TRBJ2-4; the D gene could be TRBD1 or TRBD2 (6 bases each). CDR3 size: 17 residues. V gave up 2 bases and J gave up 2 bases, with 16 bases separating them. CDR3 loop: CASSLRGARITKNIQYF. The CDR3 region has the DNA TGTGCCAGCAGTTTAAGGGGGGCGCGTATTACCAAAAACATTCAGTACTTC.

The chain carries TRBV28 and TRBJ2-3; D not resolved. From germline, CDR1 is MDHEN and CDR2 SYDVKM. V gave up 1 base and J gave up 2 bases, with 4 bases separating them. The CDR3 has 13 amino acids. In DNA form, the CDR3 reads TGTGCCAGCAGTTTATACTACACAGATACGCAGTATTTT. Translated: CASSLYYTDTQYF.

This clonotype appeared many times. The junction does not match germline at one end; this may be a read error. V usage is TRBV10-3 and J usage is TRBJ1-5; tentatively, D is TRBD1 (5 bases). The CDR3 loop spans 13 amino acids. CDR1 is ENHRY, CDR2 SYGVKD, per germline. Here the CDR3 DNA reads TGTGCCACTACGGTGGGGGGGGATCAACCCCAGCATTTT. Protein sequence: CATTVGGDQPQHF.

The chain uses TRBV7-2 and TRBJ2-1, with D possibly being TRBD1 or TRBD2 (7 bases each). This CDR3 spans 18 amino acids. Germline lookup yields CDR1 SGHTA and CDR2 FQGNSA. Trimming removed 0 bases at V and 3 bases at J, with 18 bases between. This CDR3 is CASSLASLRGGIYNEQFF. CDR3 coding DNA: TGTGCCAGCAGCTTAGCGTCCCTCAGGGGGGGGATCTACAATGAGCAGTTCTTC.

The chain is built from TRBV5-5 and TRBJ2-7; perhaps TRBD2 as D (7 bases). CDR1 and CDR2 (germline): SGHKS, YYEKEE (reference sequence). Trimming removed 0 bases at V and 3 bases at J, with 10 bases between. The CDR3 length is 14 residues. The CDR3 spells CASSLGGGHYEQYV. CDR3 in DNA: TGTGCCAGCAGCTTGGGGGGGGGGCACTACGAGCAGTACGTC.

This clonotype appeared a few times. The V and J genes are TRBV29-1 and TRBJ1-1; D might be TRBD1 (5 bases). The CDR3 loop spans 13 amino acids. Per germline, CDR1 SQVTM and CDR2 ANQGSEA. Trimming pared 6 bases from V and 0 bases from J, leaving 11 bases between. CDR3 sequence reads: CSVVQGMNTEAFF. The CDR3 DNA is TGCAGCGTAGTCCAGGGTATGAACACTGAAGCTTTCTTT.

This clonotype was counted at least ten times. V and J are TRBV2 and TRBJ2-5; D not certain. The CDR3 totals 11 residues. Trimming cost V 1 base and J 5 bases, with 2 bases left between them. The germline V gene encodes CDR1 SNHLY and CDR2 FYNNEI. CDR3 sequence (DNA): TGTGCCAGCAGTGAAGAGGAGACCCAGTACTTC. Translated: CASSEEETQYF. Based on the CDR3 plus reference TRBV2 and TRBJ2-5, the full variable domain is EPEVTQTPSHQVTQMGQEVILRCVPISNHLYFYWYRQILGQKVEFLVSFYNNEISEKSEIFDDQFSVERPDGSNFTLKIRSTKLEDSAMYFCASSEEETQYFGPGTRLLVL.

The V gene is TRBV7-9, the J gene TRBJ2-3; 11 nucleotides agree with TRBD2. In germline, CDR1 is SEHNR, CDR2 FQNEAQ (reference sequence). Trimming at V came to 5 bases and at J to 4 bases, leaving 8 bases not matched to a gene. This CDR3 spans 16 amino acids. This CDR3 is CASSPPRLAGSDTQYF. CDR3 sequence (DNA): TGTGCCAGCAGCCCTCCGCGACTAGCGGGATCAGATACGCAGTATTTT.

This clonotype was counted between two and nine times. The gene calls are TRBV6-2 or TRBV6-3 and TRBJ1-1; the D is unclear. Trimming took off 3 bases at V and 0 bases at J, with 17 bases between the two ends. Looked up from germline, CDR1 is MNHEY and CDR2 is SVGEGT. The CDR3 has 17 residues. CDR3 in DNA: TGTGCCAGCAGTTATGGTCGGAGGCGGAGAATGAACACTGAAGCTTTCTTT. This gives the protein CASSYGRRRRMNTEAFF.

This clonotype was detected many times. This chain links TRBV6-6 with TRBJ2-2, with D unclear. The CDR3 is 13 amino acids. Germline V gene data show CDR1 as MNHNY and CDR2 as SVGAGI (reference sequence). Trimming left V 5 bases short and J 2 bases short, with 6 bases between. The CDR3 DNA reads as TGTGCCAGCAGTCCTAAAAACACCGGGGAGCTGTTTTTT. It encodes CASSPKNTGELFF.

This clonotype was recorded at least ten times. The V and J genes are TRBV4-3 and TRBJ2-1, with a weak D call TRBD2 (6 bases). Germline V gives CDR1 LGHNA, CDR2 YSLEER. This CDR3 has 18 amino acids. The V end lost 4 bases, the J end lost 5 bases, and 24 bases lay between the germline ends. CDR3 DNA sequence: TGCGCCAGCAGCCCGGCCGGTGGAGGAATCGGGGGAGACAATGAGCAGTTCTTC. Amino acid sequence: CASSPAGGGIGGDNEQFF.

In its sample, this clonotype was seen a few times. The chain joins TRBV7-2 to TRBJ2-7, with D unresolved. From germline, CDR1 is SGHTA and CDR2 FQGNSA. Trimming took 1 base from V and 2 from J, leaving 9 bases between them. The CDR3 runs 14 residues. In DNA form, the CDR3 reads TGTGCCAGCAGCTTAGACCCTCCCACCTACGAGCAGTACTTC. This gives the protein CASSLDPPTYEQYF. The full variable domain, completed using reference TRBV7-2 and TRBJ2-7, is GAGVSQSPSNKVTEKGKDVELRCDPISGHTALYWYRQSLGQGLEFLIYFQGNSAPDKSGLPSDRFSAERTGGSVSTLTIQRTQQEDSAVYLCASSLDPPTYEQYFGPGTRLTVT.

A few counts support this clonotype. V and J are TRBV9 and TRBJ1-6, with D hard to call. This CDR3 has 14 amino acids. Germline V lookup: CDR1 SGDLS, CDR2 YYNGEE. V lost 0 bases and J lost 9, with 10 bases in between. The CDR3 DNA sequence: TGTGCCAGCAGCGTAGAAGGAGCGGGTTCACCCCTCCACTTT. Amino acids: CASSVEGAGSPLHF.

The chain joins TRBV6-7 to TRBJ2-2, with D possibly being TRBD1 (6 bases). TRBV6-7 is marked as an open reading frame, function uncertain. V shed 5 bases and J shed 2 bases, with 15 bases lying between them. The CDR3 consists of 16 residues. The CDR3, as DNA: TGTGCCAGCAGTCAGTCAGACAGGATTAACACCGGGGAGCTGTTTTTT. Amino acids: CASSQSDRINTGELFF.

The chain carries TRBV10-3 and TRBJ1-1; TRBD1 matches 7 bases. J gave up 6 bases and V 2 bases, and 9 bases lay outside the gene matches. The CDR3 is made up of 15 amino acids. Germline loops: CDR1 ENHRY, CDR2 SYGVKD. The CDR3 coding sequence is TGTGCCATCAGTGAGGGGACAGATCCCTACGCTGAAGCTTTCTTT. As protein: CAISEGTDPYAEAFF.

The rearrangement joins TRBV3-1 to TRBJ2-3; maybe TRBD1 (6 bases). CDR1 and CDR2 from the germline V gene are LGHDT and YNNKEL (reference sequence). The CDR3 covers 18 residues. V shed 7 bases and J shed 2 bases, with 25 bases lying between them. The DNA for the CDR3 is TGTGCCAGCACCCCACAACAACCGGGACATTGGAACACAGATACGCAGTATTTT. This gives the protein CASTPQQPGHWNTDTQYF.